This T cell receptor (beta chain) was profiled in a study of OX40 agonist ivuxolimab in advanced cancers. Study findings and constraints: Among the lowest peripheral clonal expansion occurred in 0.1-3.0 mg/kg partial responders. Clones of CD4+ and CD8+ blood T cells grew by week 6 at doses of 0.1 to 3.0 mg/kg. Expanded clones were, on average, more numerous in CD8+ T cells than in CD4+.

For this clone: Its antigen remains unknown.

J gave up 7 bases and V 4 bases, and 8 bases lay outside the gene matches. Germline loops: CDR1 SGHNT, CDR2 YENEEA. The CDR3 spans 17 residues. This table comes from immunoSEQ multiplex PCR, and its TCRdb copy is limited to in-frame clones, with some not included. The sample shows approximately 54,000 clones, roughly 90% of them seen only once. Material: CD4+ or CD8+ T cells sorted from blood, obtained in a trial of the OX40 agonist ivuxolimab. The V call is TRBV11-3, the J call TRBJ2-1; TRBD2 agrees at 15 bases. The clonotype comes from an adult with an advanced solid tumor such as melanoma, head and neck, liver or kidney cancer. CDR3 DNA: TGTGCCAGCAGCTCCCGGACTAGCGGGAGGGCGAGAAATGAGCAGTTCTTC. Translating it yields CASSSRTSGRARNEQFF.